The clone carrying this T cell receptor (beta chain) was seen more than once but under ten times. The antigen remains undetermined. The data stem from a study of T cells in localized non-small cell lung cancer. The method was immunoSEQ multiplex PCR; TCRdb's version includes in-frame clones alone and lacks a portion of them. The data show 38,000 or so clones, 75% to 90% seen once. Study findings and constraints: Sequence data derive from only one tumor region, so heterogeneity remains possible. Longer survival (overall) was linked to higher T cell density in blood. The greatest T cell clonality was found in uninvolved adjacent lung (higher than in tumor).

Source: peripheral blood mononuclear cells, taken before any cancer treatment. This TCR was recovered from a male donor older than 55 with stage II lung adenocarcinoma.

CDR3 nucleotide sequence: TGTGCCAGCTCACCAACGGGGGATAGCAATCAGCCCCAGCATTTT. Its translation is CASSPTGDSNQPQHF. The chain recombines TRBV18 with TRBJ1-5, with a weak D call TRBD1 (5 bases). Germline loops: CDR1 KGHSH, CDR2 LQKENI. The CDR3 has 15 residues. Trimming cost V 2 bases and J 0 bases, with 8 bases left between them.